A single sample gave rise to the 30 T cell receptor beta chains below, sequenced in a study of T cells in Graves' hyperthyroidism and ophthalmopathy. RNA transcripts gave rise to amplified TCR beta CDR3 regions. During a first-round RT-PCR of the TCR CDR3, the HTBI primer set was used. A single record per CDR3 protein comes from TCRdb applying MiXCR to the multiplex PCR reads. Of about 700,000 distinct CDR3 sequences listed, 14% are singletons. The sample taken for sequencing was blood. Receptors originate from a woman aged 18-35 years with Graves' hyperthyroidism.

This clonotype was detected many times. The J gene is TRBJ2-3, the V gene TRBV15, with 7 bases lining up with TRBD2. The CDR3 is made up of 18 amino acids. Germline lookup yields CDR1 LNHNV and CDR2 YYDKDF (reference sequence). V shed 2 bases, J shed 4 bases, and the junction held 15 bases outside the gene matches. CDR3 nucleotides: TGTGCCACCAGCAGATCTCCCCACGCCGGGGGGTTGGCAGATACGCAGTATTTT. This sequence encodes CATSRSPHAGGLADTQYF.

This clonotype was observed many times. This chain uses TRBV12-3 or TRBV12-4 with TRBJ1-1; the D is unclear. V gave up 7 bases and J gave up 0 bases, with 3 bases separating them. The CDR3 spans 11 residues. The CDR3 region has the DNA TGTGCCAGCAAATTGAACACTGAAGCTTTCTTT. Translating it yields CASKLNTEAFF.

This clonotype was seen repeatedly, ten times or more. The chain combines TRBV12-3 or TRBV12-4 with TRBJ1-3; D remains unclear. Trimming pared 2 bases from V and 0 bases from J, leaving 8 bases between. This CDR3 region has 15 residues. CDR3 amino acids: CASSLNGLSGNTIYF. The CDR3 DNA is TGTGCCAGCAGTTTAAACGGACTCTCTGGAAACACCATATATTTT.

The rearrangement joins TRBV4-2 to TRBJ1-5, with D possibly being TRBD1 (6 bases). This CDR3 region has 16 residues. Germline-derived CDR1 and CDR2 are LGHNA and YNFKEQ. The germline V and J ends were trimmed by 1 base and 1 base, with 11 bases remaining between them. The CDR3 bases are TGTGCCAGCAGCCAAGCTGGGGGCATAAGCAATCAGCCCCAGCATTTT. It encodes CASSQAGGISNQPQHF.

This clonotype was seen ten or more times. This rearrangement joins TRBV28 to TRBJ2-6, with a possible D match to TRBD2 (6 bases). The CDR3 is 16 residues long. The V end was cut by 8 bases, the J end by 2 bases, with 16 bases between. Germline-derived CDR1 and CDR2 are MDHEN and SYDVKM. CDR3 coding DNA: TGTGCCAGCTTACCTCCCCCGGGGGCTGGGGCCAACGTCCTGACTTTC. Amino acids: CASLPPPGAGANVLTF.

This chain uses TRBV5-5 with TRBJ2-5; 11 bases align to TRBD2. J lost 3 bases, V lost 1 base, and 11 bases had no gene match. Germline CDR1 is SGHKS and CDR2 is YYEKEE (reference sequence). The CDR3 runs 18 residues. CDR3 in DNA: TGTGCCAGCAGCTTGCCCAAGGGACTAGCGGTGGGGGAAGAGACCCAGTACTTC. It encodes CASSLPKGLAVGEETQYF. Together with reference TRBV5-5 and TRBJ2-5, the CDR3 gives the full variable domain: DAGVTQSPTHLIKTRGQQVTLRCSPISGHKSVSWYQQVLGQGPQFIFQYYEKEERGRGNFPDRFSARQFPNYSSELNVNALLLGDSALYLCASSLPKGLAVGEETQYFGPGTRLLVL.

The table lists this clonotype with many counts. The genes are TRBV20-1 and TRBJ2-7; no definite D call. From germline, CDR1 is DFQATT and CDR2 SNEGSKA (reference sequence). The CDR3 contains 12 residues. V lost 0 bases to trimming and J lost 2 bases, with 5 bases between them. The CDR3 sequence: CSARDRAYEQYF. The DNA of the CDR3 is TGCAGTGCTAGAGACCGAGCCTACGAGCAGTACTTC.

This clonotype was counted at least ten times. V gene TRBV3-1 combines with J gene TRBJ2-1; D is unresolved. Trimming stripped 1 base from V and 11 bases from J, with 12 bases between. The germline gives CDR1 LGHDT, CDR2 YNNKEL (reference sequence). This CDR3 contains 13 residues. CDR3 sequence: CASSQGSYQQQFF. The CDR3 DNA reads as TGTGCCAGCAGCCAAGGCTCATACCAACAGCAGTTCTTC.

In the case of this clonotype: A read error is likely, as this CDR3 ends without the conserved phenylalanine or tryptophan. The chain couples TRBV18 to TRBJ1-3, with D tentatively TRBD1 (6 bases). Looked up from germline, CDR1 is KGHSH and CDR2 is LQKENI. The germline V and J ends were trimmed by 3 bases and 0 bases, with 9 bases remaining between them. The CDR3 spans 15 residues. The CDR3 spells CASSPLDSSGNTIYL. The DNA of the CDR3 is TGTGCCAGCTCACCCCTGGACAGCTCTGGAAACACCATATATTTA.

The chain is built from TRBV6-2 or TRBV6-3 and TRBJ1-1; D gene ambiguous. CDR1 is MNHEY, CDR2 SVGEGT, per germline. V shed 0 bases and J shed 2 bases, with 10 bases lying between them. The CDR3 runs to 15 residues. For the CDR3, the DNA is TGTGCCAGCAGTTACTCCTGGCAGATTAACACTGAAGCTTTCTTT. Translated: CASSYSWQINTEAFF.

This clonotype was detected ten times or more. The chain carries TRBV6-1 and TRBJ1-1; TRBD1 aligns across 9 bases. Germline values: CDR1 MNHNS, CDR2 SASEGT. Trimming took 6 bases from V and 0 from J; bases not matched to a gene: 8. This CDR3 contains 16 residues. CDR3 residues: CASRGGQGLVNTEAFF. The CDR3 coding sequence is TGTGCCAGCAGGGGAGGACAGGGGCTGGTGAACACTGAAGCTTTCTTT.

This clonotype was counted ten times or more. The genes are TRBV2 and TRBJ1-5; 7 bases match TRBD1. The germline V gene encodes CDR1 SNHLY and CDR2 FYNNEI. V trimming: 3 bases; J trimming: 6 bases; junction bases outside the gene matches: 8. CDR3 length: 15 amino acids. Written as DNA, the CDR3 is TGTGCCAGCAGTGACGGCAGGGGGGGCGTTCAGCCCCAGCATTTT. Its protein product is CASSDGRGGVQPQHF.

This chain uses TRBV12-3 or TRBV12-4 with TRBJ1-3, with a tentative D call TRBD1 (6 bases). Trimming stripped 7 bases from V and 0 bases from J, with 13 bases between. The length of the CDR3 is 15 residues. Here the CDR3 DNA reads TGTGCCAGCACTCCACGCAGGGGCTCTGGAAACACCATATATTTT. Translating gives CASTPRRGSGNTIYF.

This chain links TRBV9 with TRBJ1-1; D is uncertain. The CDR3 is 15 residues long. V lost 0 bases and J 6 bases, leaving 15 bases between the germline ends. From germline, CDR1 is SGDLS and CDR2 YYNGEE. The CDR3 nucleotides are TGTGCCAGCAGCGTAGCTAGCGGGTTTACGGCTGAAGCTTTCTTT. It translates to CASSVASGFTAEAFF.

The CDR3 DNA reads TGTGCCAGCAGTTTCGCGGCGGGTGAGCAGTTCTTC. Its translation: CASSFAAGEQFF. The V call is TRBV12-3 or TRBV12-4, the J call TRBJ2-1, with a possible D match to TRBD2 (5 bases). V gave up 3 bases and J gave up 9 bases, with 9 bases separating them. There are 12 residues in the CDR3.

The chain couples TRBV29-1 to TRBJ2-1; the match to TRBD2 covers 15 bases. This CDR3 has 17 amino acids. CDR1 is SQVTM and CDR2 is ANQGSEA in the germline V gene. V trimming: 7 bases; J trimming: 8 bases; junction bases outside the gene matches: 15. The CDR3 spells CSAGNGLAGGPEYEQFF. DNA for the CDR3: TGCAGCGCCGGGAATGGACTAGCGGGAGGGCCGGAATATGAGCAGTTCTTC.

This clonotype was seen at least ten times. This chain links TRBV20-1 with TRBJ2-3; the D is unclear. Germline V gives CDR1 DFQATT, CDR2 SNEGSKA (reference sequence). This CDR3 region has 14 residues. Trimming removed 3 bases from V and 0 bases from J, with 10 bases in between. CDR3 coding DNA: TGCAGTGCTAGTGCTCCCGGGAGCACAGATACGCAGTATTTT. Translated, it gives CSASAPGSTDTQYF.

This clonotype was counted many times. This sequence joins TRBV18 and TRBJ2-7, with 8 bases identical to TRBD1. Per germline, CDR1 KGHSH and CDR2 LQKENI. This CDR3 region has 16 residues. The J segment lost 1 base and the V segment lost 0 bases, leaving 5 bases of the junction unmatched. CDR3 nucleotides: TGTGCCAGCTCACCACCGGGGACAGGAGGTTCCTACGAGCAGTACTTC. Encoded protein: CASSPPGTGGSYEQYF. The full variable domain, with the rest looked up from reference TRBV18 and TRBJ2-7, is NAGVMQNPRHLVRRRGQEARLRCSPMKGHSHVYWYRQLPEEGLKFMVYLQKENIIDESGMPKERFSAEFPKEGPSILRIQQVVRGDSAAYFCASSPPGTGGSYEQYFGPGTRLTVT.

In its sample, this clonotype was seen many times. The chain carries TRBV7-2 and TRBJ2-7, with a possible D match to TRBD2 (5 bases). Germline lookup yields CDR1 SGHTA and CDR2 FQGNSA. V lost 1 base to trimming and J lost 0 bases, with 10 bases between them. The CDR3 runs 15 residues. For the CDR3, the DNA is TGTGCCAGCAGCTTAGGTGCGGGCTTCTCCTACGAGCAGTACTTC. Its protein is CASSLGAGFSYEQYF.

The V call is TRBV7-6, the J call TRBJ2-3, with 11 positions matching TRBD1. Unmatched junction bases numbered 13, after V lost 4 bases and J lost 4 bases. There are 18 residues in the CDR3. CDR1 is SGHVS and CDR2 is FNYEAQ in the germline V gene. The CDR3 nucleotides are TGTGCCAGCAGCTCCCCCCGGGACAGGGGGGTCATACCAGATACGCAGTATTTT. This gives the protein CASSSPRDRGVIPDTQYF.

CDR3 sequence reads: CASSSTGQGRPYEQYF. CDR3 sequence (DNA): TGTGCCAGCAGCTCAACGGGACAGGGAAGGCCCTACGAGCAGTACTTC. The chain is built from TRBV3-1 and TRBJ2-7; TRBD1 matches 9 bases. V was clipped by 5 bases and J by 2 bases; unmatched bases: 10. This CDR3 has 16 amino acids. The germline gives CDR1 LGHDT, CDR2 YNNKEL (reference sequence).

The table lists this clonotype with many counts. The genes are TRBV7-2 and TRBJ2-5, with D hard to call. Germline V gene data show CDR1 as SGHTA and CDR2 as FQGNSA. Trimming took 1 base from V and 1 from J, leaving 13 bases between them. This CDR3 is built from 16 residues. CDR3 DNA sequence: TGTGCCAGCAGCTTAGATGGGTCTATTACCCAAGAGACCCAGTACTTC. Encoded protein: CASSLDGSITQETQYF.

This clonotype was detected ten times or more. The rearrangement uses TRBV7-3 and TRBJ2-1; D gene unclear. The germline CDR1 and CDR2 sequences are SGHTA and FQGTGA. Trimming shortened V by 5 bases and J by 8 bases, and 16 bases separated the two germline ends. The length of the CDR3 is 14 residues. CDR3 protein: CASSPFVRTDEQFF. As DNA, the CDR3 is TGTGCCAGCAGCCCATTTGTGAGGACCGATGAGCAGTTCTTC.

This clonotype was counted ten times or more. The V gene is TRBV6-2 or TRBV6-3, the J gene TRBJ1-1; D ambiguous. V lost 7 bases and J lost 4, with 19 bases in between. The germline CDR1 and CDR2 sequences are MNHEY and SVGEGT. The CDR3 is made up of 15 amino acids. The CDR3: CASTTRRASSTEAFF. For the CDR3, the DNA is TGTGCCAGCACCACCCGGAGGGCCTCGAGCACTGAAGCTTTCTTT.

CDR3 bases: TGTGCCTGGACCCGACACGGGACTCAAGCTTTCTTT. Protein sequence: CAWTRHGTQAFF. The chain carries TRBV30 and TRBJ1-1; TRBD1 is a possible D gene (5 bases). The length of the CDR3 is 12 residues. Germline V gives CDR1 GTSNPN, CDR2 SVGIG (reference sequence). Trimming removed 4 bases at V and 9 bases at J, with 15 bases between.

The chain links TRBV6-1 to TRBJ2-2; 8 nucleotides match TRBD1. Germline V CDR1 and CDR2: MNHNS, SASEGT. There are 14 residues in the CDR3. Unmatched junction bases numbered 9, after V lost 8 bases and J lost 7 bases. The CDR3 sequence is CASGQGARNGELFF. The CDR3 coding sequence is TGTGCCAGCGGGCAGGGGGCTCGTAACGGGGAGCTGTTTTTT.

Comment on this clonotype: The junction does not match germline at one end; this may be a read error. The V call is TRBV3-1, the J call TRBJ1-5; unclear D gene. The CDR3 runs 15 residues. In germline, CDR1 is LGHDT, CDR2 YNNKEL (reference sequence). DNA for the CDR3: TGTGCCGGCAGCCAAGAAGGAAAGGGTACCCAGCCCCAGCATTTT. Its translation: CAGSQEGKGTQPQHF.

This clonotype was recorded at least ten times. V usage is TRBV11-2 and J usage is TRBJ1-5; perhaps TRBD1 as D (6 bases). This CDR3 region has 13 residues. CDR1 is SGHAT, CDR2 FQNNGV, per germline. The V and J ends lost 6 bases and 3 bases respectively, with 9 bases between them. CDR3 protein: CASRTGPNQPQHF. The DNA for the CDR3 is TGTGCCAGCAGAACAGGGCCCAATCAGCCCCAGCATTTT.

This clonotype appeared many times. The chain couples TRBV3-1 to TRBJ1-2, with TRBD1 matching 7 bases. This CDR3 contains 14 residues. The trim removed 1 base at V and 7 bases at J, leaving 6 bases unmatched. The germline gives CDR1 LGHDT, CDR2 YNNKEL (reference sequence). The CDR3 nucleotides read TGTGCCAGCAGCCAAGGGGACAGACTTACTGGCTACACCTTC. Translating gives CASSQGDRLTGYTF. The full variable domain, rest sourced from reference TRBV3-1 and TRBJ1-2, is DTAVSQTPKYLVTQMGNDKSIKCEQNLGHDTMYWYKQDSKKFLKIMFSYNNKELIINETVPNRFSPKSPDKAHLNLHINSLELGDSAVYFCASSQGDRLTGYTFGSGTRLTVV.

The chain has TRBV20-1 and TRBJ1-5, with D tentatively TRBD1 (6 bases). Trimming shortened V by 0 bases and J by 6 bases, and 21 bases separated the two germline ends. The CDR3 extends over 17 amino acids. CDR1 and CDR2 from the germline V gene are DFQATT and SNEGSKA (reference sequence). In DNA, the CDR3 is TGCAGTGCTAGAGATCTCGGGGGACATTCTCTTCGTCAGCCCCAGCATTTT. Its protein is CSARDLGGHSLRQPQHF.